This TCR beta chain was retrieved from a study of identical twins. Ten or more counts support this clonotype. TCRdb recomputed calls from the 5' RACE reads with MiXCR, one row per CDR3 protein. The sample lists fewer than 450,000 distinct CDR3 sequences, roughly 9% occurring once. Healthy Caucasian individuals made up all the donors. This CDR3 region has 16 residues. Germline CDR1 SGHRS, CDR2 YFSETQ. V lost 0 bases and J lost 0; bases outside the gene matches: 4. This chain links TRBV5-1 with TRBJ1-1; 8 nucleotides line up with TRBD1. The specimen was naive T cells sorted from blood. This TCR came from a woman between 45 and 60 years old in good health. CDR3 sequence: CASSLVAGGMNTEAFF. Here the CDR3 DNA reads TGCGCCAGCAGCTTGGTGGCAGGGGGCATGAACACTGAAGCTTTCTTT.